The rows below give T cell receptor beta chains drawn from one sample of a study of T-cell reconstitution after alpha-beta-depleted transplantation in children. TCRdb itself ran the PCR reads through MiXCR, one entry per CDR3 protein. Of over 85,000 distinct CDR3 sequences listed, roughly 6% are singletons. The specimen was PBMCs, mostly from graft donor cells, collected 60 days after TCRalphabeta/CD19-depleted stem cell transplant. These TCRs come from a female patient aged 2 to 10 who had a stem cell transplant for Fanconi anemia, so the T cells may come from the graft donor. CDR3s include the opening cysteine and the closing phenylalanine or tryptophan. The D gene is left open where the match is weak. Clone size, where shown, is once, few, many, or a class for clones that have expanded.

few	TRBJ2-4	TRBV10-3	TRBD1	TGTGCCATCAGTGAGTCGGGACAGGGCTTTCAGTACTTC	CAISESGQGFQYF
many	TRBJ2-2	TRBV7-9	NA	TGTGCCAGCAGCCGGGACGCGACTCTCACCGGGGAGCTGTTTTTT	CASSRDATLTGELFF
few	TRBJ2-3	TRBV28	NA	TGTGCCAGCAGTTTTCAGTCAGCAGATACGCAGTATTTT	CASSFQSADTQYF
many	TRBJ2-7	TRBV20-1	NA	TGCAGTGCTAAGCCAGGCTACGAGCAGTACTTC	CSAKPGYEQYF
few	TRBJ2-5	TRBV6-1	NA	TGTGCCAGCGGGAGGTCCCCCCAAGAGACCCAGTACTTC	CASGRSPQETQYF
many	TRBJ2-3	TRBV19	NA	TGTGCCAGTAGTATAGCGACAGTCCATGGGGCTACAGATACGCAGTATTTT	CASSIATVHGATDTQYF
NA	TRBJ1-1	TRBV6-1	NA	TGTGCCAGCAGCTCCTGGACGATCAACACTGAAGCTTTCTTT	CASSSWTINTEAFF
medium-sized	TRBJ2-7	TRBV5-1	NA	TGCGCCAGCAGCCCCGGGACCGATGACTACGAGCAGTACTTC	CASSPGTDDYEQYF
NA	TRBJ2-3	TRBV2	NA	TGTGCCAGCAGTGAAAACCTCCCAGATACGCAGTATTTT	CASSENLPDTQYF
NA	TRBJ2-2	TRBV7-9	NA	TGTGCCAGCAGCTTATCGAACACCGGGGAGCTGTTTTTT	CASSLSNTGELFF
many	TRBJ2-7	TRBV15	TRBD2	TGTGCCACCAGCAGAGTCTATGGGACTAGCGGGGGCTACGAGCAGTACTTC	CATSRVYGTSGGYEQYF
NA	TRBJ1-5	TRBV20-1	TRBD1	TGCAGTGCTAGTCGCCGGACAGGGGAGGATCAGCCCCAGCATTTT	CSASRRTGEDQPQHF
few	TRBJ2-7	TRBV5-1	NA	TGCGCCAGCAGCTTAGGAGCAGTCTACGAGCAGTACTTC	CASSLGAVYEQYF
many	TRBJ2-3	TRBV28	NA	TGTGCCAGCACTTTCATTCTGGGGGGCACAGATACGCAGTATTTT	CASTFILGGTDTQYF
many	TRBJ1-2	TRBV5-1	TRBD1	TGCGCCAGCAGCTTGACAGGGGGCAACTATGGCTACACCTTC	CASSLTGGNYGYTF
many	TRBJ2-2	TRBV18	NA	TGTGCCAGCTCGGGCCTGACGGGATACACCGGGGAGCTGTTTTTT	CASSGLTGYTGELFF
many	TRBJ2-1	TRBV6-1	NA	TGTGCCAGCAAAGACATCAGCTCCTACAATGAGCAGTTCTTC	CASKDISSYNEQFF
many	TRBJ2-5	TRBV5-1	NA	TGCGCCAGCAGCTTGTTAACTGCAAGGGGGGAGACCCAGTACTTC	CASSLLTARGETQYF
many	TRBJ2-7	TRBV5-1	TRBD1	TGCGCCAGCAGCCCTTGGACAGGTACCAGTTCCGACTACGAGCAGTACTTC	CASSPWTGTSSDYEQYF
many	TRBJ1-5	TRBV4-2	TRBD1	TGTGCCAGCAGCACAGGGGAAGGTCAGCCCCAGCATTTT	CASSTGEGQPQHF
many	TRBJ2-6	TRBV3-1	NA	TGTGCCAGCAGCCCGCTAGGGGACGGGGCCAACGTCCTGACTTTC	CASSPLGDGANVLTF
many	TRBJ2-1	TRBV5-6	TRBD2	TGTGCCAGCAGCTTGGCCAGCGGGAGGGGAAACTCCTACAATGAGCAGTTCTTC	CASSLASGRGNSYNEQFF
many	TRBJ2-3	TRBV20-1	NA	TGCAGTGCTCGGTGGGGGGAGTCGGATACGCAGTATTTT	CSARWGESDTQYF
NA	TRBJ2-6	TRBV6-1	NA	TGTGCCAGCAGTCCCGGTACTGGGGCCAACGTCCTGACTTTC	CASSPGTGANVLTF
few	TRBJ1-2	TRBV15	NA	TGTGCCACCAGCAGAGAAAGCAGGGGCAGGAACTATGGCTACACCTTC	CATSRESRGRNYGYTF
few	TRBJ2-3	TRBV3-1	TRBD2	TGTGCCAGCAGCCCAATAAGCGGGAAGCATTTCACAGATACGCAGTATTTT	CASSPISGKHFTDTQYF
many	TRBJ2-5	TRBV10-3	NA	TGTGCCAGCCAGGGTGGGGAGACCCAGTACTTC	CASQGGETQYF
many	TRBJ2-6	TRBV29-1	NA	TGCAGCGTTGACGGCTCTGGGGCCAACGTCCTGACTTTC	CSVDGSGANVLTF
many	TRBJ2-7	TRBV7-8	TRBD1	TGTGCCAGCAGCCCAGGGACAGGGTTCTACGAGCAGTACTTC	CASSPGTGFYEQYF
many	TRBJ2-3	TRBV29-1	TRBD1	TGCAGCGTTGAAGATTGGTTGCTAGGGACAGGGACAGATACGCAGTATTTT	CSVEDWLLGTGTDTQYF
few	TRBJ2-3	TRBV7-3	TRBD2	TGTGCCAGCAGCTTAAATGGCGGGAGGTTTTCCGCAGATACGCAGTATTTT	CASSLNGGRFSADTQYF
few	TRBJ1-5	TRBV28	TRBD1	TGTGCCAGCAGATCGACGACAGGGGGAGGGCAGCCCCAGCATTTT	CASRSTTGGGQPQHF
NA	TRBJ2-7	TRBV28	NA	TGTGCCAGCAGTTTATTCTACAGGGTCTACGAGCAGTACTTC	CASSLFYRVYEQYF